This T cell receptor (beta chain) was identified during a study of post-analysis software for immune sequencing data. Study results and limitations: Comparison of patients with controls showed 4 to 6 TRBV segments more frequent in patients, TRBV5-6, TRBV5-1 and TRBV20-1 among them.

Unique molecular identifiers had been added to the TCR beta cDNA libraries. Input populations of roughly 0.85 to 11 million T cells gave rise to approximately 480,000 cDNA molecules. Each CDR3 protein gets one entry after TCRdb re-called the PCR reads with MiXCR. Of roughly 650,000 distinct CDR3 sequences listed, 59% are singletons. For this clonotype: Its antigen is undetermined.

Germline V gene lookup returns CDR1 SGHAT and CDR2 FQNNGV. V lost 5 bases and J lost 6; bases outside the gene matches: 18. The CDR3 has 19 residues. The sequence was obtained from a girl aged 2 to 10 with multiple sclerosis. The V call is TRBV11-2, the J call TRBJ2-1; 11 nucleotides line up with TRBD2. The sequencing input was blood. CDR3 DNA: TGTGCCAGCAGCCTTGGGCGGGGGAGAACTAGCGGGAGACCCAATGAGCAGTTCTTC. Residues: CASSLGRGRTSGRPNEQFF.